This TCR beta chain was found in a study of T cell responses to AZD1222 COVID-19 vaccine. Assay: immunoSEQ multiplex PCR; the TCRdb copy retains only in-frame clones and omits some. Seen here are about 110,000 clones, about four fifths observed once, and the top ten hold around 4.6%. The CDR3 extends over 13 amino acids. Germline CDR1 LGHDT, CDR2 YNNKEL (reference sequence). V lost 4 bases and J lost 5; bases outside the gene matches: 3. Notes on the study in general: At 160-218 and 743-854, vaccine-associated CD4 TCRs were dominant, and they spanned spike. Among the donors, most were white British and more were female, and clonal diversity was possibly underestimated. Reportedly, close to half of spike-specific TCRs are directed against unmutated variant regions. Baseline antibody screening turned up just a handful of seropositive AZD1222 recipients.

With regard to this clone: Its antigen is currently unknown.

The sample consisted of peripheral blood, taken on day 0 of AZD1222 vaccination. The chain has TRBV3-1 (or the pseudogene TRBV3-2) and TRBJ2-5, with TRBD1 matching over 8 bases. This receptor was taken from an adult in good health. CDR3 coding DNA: TGTGCCAGCAGCCGTCAGGGGGCCGAGACCCAGTACTTC. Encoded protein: CASSRQGAETQYF.